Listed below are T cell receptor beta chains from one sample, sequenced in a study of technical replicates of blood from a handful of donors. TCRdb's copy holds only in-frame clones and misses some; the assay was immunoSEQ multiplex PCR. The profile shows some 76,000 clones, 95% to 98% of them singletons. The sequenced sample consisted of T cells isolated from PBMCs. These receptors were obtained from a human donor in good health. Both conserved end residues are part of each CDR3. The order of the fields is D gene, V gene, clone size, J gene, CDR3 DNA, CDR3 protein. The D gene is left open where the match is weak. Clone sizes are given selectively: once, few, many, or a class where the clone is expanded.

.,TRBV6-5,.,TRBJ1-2,TGTGCCAGCAGTTACCAGGGCTTAGGCTACACCTTC,CASSYQGLGYTF
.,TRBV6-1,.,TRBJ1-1,TGTGCCAGCAGGGACCGACAGGAGAACACTGAAGCTTTCTTT,CASRDRQENTEAFF
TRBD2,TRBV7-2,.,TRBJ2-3,TGTGCCAGCAGCCCAAGACTAGCGGGCTCCACAGATACGCAGTATTTT,CASSPRLAGSTDTQYF
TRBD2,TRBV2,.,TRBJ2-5,TGTGCCAGCAGCAAGACTAGCGGGAGCTTGGGAGAGACCCAGTACTTC,CASSKTSGSLGETQYF
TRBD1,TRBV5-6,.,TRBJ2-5,TGTGCCAGCAGCCTGGGACAGGGGGCGTTGGAGACCCAGTACTTC,CASSLGQGALETQYF
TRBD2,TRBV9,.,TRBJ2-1,TGTGCCAGCAGCGTGGACGACTCCTCCGGGACTAGATTAGATGAGCAGTTCTTC,CASSVDDSSGTRLDEQFF
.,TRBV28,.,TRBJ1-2,TGTGCCAGCCGACAGGACAACTATGGCTACACCTTC,CASRQDNYGYTF
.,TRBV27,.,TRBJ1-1,TGTGCCAGCAGCTTAGGGGGGGCTGAAGCTTTCTTT,CASSLGGAEAFF
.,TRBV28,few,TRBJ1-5,TGTGCCAGCAGTTTTACATCCCGCTATCAGCCCCAGCATTTT,CASSFTSRYQPQHF
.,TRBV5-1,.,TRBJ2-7,TGCGCCAGCAGCTTGGGGAGGGGACAGTCCTACGAGCAGTACTTC,CASSLGRGQSYEQYF
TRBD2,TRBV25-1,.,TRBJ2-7,TGTGCCAGCAGTAATCAAGGCGGGAGGTACGAGCAGTACTTC,CASSNQGGRYEQYF
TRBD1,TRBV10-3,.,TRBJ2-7,TGTGCCATCAGTGAGACGGTTACAGGGGGCTCCTACGAGCAGTACTTC,CAISETVTGGSYEQYF
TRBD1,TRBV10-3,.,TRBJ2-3,TGTGCCATCAGTGACGTGGACAGGGGCACAGATACGCAGTATTTT,CAISDVDRGTDTQYF
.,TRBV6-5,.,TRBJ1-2,TGTGCCAGCAGCCTACGACAGATCTCATATGGCTACACCTTC,CASSLRQISYGYTF